This is a list of T cell receptor beta chains from one sample in a study of early T cells in non-severe SARS-CoV-2 infection. TCRdb reanalysed the 5' RACE reads using MiXCR and keeps one entry per CDR3 protein. The data hold 75,000 to 100,000 distinct CDR3 sequences, with roughly 15% observed a single time. The sample taken for sequencing was whole blood. These receptors all stem from an adult who was a healthcare worker with PCR-confirmed SARS-CoV-2 infection or an uninfected control (not recorded which). The CDR3 runs from the conserved cysteine through the conserved F or W. The D gene is left open where the match is weak. Rows may omit the clone size; those that give it use once, few, many or a size class.

clone size: few
V gene: TRBV7-9
CDR3 length: 13
J gene: TRBJ1-3
D gene: -
CDR3 protein: CASSPRGEDTIYF
CDR3 DNA: TGTGCCAGCAGCCCCCGCGGGGAGGACACCATATATTTT

clone size: -
V gene: TRBV20-1
CDR3 length: 13
J gene: TRBJ2-1
D gene: TRBD1
CDR3 protein: CSAHRDREDEQFF
CDR3 DNA: TGCAGTGCTCACCGGGACAGGGAGGATGAGCAGTTCTTC

clone size: few
V gene: TRBV20-1
CDR3 length: 15
J gene: TRBJ1-3
D gene: -
CDR3 protein: CSAHRDLRSGNTIYF
CDR3 DNA: TGCAGTGCTCACCGGGACCTAAGGTCTGGAAACACCATATATTTT

clone size: many
V gene: TRBV6-1
CDR3 length: 17
J gene: TRBJ1-5
D gene: TRBD1
CDR3 protein: CASSESMWDREDQPQHF
CDR3 DNA: TGTGCCAGCAGTGAATCCATGTGGGACAGGGAGGATCAGCCCCAGCATTTT

clone size: -
V gene: TRBV12-3/TRBV12-4
CDR3 length: 15
J gene: TRBJ2-3
D gene: TRBD2
CDR3 protein: CASERAGVEADTQYF
CDR3 DNA: TGTGCCAGCGAACGGGCGGGAGTCGAAGCAGATACGCAGTATTTT

clone size: few
V gene: TRBV10-1
CDR3 length: 16
J gene: TRBJ1-4
D gene: -
CDR3 protein: CASSEGVGATNEKLFF
CDR3 DNA: TGCGCCAGCAGTGAGGGGGTCGGAGCAACTAATGAAAAACTGTTTTTT

clone size: -
V gene: TRBV11-2
CDR3 length: 17
J gene: TRBJ2-3
D gene: TRBD2
CDR3 protein: CASSPGGALQHTDTQYF
CDR3 DNA: TGTGCCAGCAGCCCCGGGGGGGCCCTGCAGCACACAGATACGCAGTATTTT

clone size: -
V gene: TRBV11-3
CDR3 length: 15
J gene: TRBJ2-7
D gene: -
CDR3 protein: CASSLGRSRDDEQYF
CDR3 DNA: TGTGCCAGCAGTTTAGGGAGGAGCAGGGACGACGAGCAGTACTTC

clone size: few
V gene: TRBV6-4
CDR3 length: 14
J gene: TRBJ1-1
D gene: -
CDR3 protein: CASRPGGENTEAFF
CDR3 DNA: TGTGCCAGCAGACCCGGAGGAGAGAACACTGAAGCTTTCTTT

clone size: few
V gene: TRBV9
CDR3 length: 13
J gene: TRBJ2-1
D gene: TRBD1
CDR3 protein: CASSEGTDGEQFF
CDR3 DNA: TGTGCCAGCAGCGAGGGGACAGATGGTGAGCAGTTCTTC